This TCR beta chain was identified in a study of cytomegalovirus exposure and HLA in healthy donors. This clone was seen more than once but under ten times. This PCR relied on a set of 60 Vbeta primers and 13 Jbeta primers. Clones were read by immunoSEQ multiplex PCR, and TCRdb kept only the in-frame ones, dropping some. This sample carries roughly 20,000 clones, around 77% of them seen once, and the ten largest clones take around 7%. The CDR3 loop spans 17 amino acids. V lost 3 bases, J lost 4 bases, and 9 bases stayed unmatched. Germline values: CDR1 MNHNS, CDR2 SASEGT. The clonotype originates from a man between 60 and 70 years old in good health and CMV-seronegative. Sequenced: PBMCs. The gene calls are TRBV6-1 and TRBJ2-3; 11 nucleotides align to TRBD2. The CDR3 DNA follows: TGTGCCAGCAGTGACCACACTAGCGGGAGAACGGCAGATACGCAGTATTTT. Protein sequence: CASSDHTSGRTADTQYF.